This entry is about one T cell receptor beta chain. This sample is drawn from a study of blood T cell repertoires in COVID-19. The ends were cut back, 1 base at V and 5 bases at J, with 9 bases in the middle. From germline, CDR1 is SGHTS and CDR2 YDEGEE. This CDR3 has 13 residues. Seattle enrolled patients during active infection and tracked them longitudinally. Here immunoSEQ multiplex PCR was the method, and the copy in TCRdb shows in-frame clones only, minus some. The repertoire includes 110,000 or so clones, 85% to 90% of them detected once, and roughly 5% sits in the top ten. This receptor was obtained from a woman aged 55-69 years with COVID-19, enrolled during active disease. This chain links TRBV5-8 with TRBJ1-2; D ambiguous. The sequencing input was peripheral blood. This chain's CDR3 is CASSLSTLYGYTF. CDR3 nucleotide sequence: TGTGCCAGCAGCTTGTCGACACTGTATGGCTACACCTTC.